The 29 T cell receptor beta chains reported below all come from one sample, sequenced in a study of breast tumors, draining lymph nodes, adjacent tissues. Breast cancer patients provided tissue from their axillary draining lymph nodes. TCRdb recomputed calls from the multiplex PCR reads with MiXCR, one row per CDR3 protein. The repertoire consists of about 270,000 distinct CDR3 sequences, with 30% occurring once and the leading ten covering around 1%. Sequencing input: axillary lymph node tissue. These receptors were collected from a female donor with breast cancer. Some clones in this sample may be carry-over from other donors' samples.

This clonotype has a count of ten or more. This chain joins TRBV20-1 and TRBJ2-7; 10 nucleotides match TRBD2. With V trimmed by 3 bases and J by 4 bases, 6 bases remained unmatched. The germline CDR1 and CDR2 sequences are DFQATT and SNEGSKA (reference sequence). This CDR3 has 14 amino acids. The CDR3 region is CSARPLAGEYEQYF. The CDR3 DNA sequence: TGCAGTGCTAGGCCCCTAGCGGGAGAATACGAGCAGTACTTC.

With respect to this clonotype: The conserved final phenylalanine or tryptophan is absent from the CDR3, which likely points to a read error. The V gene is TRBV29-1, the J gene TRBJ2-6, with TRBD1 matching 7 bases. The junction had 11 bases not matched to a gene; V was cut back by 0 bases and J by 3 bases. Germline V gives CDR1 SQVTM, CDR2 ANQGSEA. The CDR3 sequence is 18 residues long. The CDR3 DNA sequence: TGCAGCGTTGAAGATCTAAGCGACAGGGTCGATGGGGCCAACGTCCTGACTCTC. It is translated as CSVEDLSDRVDGANVLTL.

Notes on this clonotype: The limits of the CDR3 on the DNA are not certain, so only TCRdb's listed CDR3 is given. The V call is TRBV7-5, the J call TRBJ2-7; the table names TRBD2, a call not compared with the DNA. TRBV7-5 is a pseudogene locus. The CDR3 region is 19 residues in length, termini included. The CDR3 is CISVPEAYGWAPARDEQYF.

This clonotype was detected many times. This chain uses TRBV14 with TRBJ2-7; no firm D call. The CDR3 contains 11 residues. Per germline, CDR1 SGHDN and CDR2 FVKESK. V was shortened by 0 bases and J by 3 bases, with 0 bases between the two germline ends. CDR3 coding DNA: TGTGCCAGCAGCCAAGACTACGAGCAGTACTTC. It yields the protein CASSQDYEQYF.

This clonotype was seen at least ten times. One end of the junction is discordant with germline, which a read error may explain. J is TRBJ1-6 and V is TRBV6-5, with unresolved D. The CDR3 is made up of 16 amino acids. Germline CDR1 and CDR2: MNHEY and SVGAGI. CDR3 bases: TGTGCCAGCAGTCACTCGCGGTCTTCGCCCAGTTCACCCCTCCACTTT. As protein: CASSHSRSSPSSPLHF.

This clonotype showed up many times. The CDR3 nucleotides are TGTGCCAGCAGCCGGGGGTCCCGGGATACGCAGTATTTT. As protein: CASSRGSRDTQYF. V and J are TRBV7-2 and TRBJ2-3; D is possibly TRBD2 (6 bases). Trimming took 5 bases from V and 6 from J, leaving 12 bases between them. The CDR3 covers 13 residues. Germline CDR1 reads SGHTA; CDR2 reads FQGNSA.

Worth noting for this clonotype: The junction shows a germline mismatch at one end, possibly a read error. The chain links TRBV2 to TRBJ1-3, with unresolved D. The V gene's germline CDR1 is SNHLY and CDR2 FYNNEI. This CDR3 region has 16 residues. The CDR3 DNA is TGTGCCAGCAGTGAGTCGGCGGGGAGCGGTGGAAACGCCATATATTTT. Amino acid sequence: CASSESAGSGGNAIYF.

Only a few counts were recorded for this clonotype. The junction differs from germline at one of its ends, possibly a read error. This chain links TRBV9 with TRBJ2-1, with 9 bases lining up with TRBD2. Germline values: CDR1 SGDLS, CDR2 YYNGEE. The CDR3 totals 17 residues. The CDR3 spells CASSVTNGLASYTEQFF. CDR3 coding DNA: TGTGCCAGCAGCGTTACAAACGGACTAGCGTCGTACACTGAGCAGTTCTTC.

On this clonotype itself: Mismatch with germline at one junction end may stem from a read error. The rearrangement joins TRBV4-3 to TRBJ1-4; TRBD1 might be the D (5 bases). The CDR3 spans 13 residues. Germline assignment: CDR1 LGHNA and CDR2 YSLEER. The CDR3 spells CASSLVGAEILFF. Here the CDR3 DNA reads TGCGCCAGCAGCTTGGTTGGGGCTGAAATACTGTTTTTT.

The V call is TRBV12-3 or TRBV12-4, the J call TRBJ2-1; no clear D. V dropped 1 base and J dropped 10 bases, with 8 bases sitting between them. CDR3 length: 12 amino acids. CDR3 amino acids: CASSLGVYEQFF. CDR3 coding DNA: TGTGCCAGCAGTTTAGGGGTCTACGAGCAGTTCTTC.

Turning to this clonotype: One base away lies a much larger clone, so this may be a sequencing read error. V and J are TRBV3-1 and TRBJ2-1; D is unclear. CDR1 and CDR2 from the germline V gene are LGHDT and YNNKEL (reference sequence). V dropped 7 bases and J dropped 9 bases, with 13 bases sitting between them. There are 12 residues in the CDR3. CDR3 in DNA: TGTGCCAGCAACCACGGTGAGTCTGAGCAGTTCTTC. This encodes CASNHGESEQFF.

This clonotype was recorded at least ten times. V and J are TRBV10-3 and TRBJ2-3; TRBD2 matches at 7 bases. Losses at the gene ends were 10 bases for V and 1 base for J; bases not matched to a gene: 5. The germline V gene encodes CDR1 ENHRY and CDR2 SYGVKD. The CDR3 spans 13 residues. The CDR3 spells CATLAGRTDTQYF. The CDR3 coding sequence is TGTGCCACCTTAGCGGGCCGCACAGATACGCAGTATTTT.

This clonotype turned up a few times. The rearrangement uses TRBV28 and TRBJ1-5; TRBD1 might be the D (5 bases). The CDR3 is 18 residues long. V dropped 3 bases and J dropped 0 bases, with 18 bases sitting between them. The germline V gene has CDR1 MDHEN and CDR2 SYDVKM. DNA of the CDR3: TGTGCCAGCAGTTTTAGGGGAAAGGAACATTATAGCAATCAGCCCCAGCATTTT. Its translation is CASSFRGKEHYSNQPQHF.

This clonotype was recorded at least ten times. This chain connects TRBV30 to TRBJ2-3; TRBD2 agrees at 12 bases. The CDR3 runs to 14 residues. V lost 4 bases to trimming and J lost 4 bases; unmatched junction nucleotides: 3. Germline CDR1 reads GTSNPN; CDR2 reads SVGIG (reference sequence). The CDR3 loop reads CAWTSGREADTQYF. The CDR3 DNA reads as TGTGCCTGGACTAGCGGGAGGGAGGCAGATACGCAGTATTTT.

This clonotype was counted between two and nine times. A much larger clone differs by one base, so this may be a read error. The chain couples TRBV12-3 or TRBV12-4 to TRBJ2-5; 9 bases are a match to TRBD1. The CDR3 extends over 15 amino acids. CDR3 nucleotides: TGTGCCAGCAGTCCCGGGACAGGGTACCAAGGGACCCAGTACTTC. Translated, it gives CASSPGTGYQGTQYF.

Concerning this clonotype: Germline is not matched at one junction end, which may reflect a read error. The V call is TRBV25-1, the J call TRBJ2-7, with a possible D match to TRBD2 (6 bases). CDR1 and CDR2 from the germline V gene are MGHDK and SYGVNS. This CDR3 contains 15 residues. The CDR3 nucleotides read TGTGCCTGCAGTGCTGATGACGGGAGCTCCTACGAGCAGTACTTC. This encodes CACSADDGSSYEQYF.

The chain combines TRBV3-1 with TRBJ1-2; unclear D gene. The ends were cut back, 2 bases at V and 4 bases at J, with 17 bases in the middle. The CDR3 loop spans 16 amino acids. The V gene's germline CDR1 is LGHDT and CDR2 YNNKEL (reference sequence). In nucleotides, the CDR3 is TGTGCCAGCAGCCAAAGAGGAGGTCGACGGTTCTATGGCTACACCTTC. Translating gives CASSQRGGRRFYGYTF.

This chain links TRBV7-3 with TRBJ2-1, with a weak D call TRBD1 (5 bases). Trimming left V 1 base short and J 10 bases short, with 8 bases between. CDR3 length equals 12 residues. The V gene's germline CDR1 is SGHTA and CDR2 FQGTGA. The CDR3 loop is CASSLKAGEQFF. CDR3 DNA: TGTGCCAGCAGCTTAAAGGCAGGGGAGCAGTTCTTC.

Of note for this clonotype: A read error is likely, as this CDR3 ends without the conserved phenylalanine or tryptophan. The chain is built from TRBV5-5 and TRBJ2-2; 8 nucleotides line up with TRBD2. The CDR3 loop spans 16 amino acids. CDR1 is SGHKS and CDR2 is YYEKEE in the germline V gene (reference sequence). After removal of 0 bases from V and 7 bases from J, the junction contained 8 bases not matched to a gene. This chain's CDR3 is CASSLGTSLGYGELFL. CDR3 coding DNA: TGTGCCAGCAGCTTGGGGACTAGCTTAGGGTACGGGGAGCTGTTTCTT.

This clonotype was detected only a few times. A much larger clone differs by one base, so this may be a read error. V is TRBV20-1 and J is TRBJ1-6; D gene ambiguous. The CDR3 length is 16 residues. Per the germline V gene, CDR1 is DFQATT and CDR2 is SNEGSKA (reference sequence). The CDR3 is CSARAAGSVNNSPLRF. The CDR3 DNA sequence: TGCAGTGCTAGAGCCGCCGGGTCAGTGAATAATTCACCCCTCCGCTTT.

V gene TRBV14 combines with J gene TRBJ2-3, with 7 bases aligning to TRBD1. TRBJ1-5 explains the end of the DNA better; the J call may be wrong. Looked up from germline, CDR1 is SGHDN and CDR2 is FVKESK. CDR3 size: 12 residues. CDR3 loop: CASSPGGDTQHF. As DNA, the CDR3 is TGTGCCAGCAGTCCAGGGGGAGATACGCAGCATTTT.

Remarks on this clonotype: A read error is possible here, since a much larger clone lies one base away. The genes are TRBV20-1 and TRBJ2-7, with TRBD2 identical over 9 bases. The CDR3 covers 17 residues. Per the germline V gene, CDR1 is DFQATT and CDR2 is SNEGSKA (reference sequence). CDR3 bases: TGCAATGCTAGAGAACGAGCCGGGACTAGCAAGACCTACGAGCAGTACTTC. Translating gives CNARERAGTSKTYEQYF.

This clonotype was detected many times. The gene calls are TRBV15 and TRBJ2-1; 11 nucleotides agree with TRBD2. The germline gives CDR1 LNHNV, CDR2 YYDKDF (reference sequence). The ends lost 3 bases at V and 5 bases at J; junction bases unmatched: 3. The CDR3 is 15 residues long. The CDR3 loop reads CATSSRLAGNNEQFF. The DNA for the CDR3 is TGTGCCACCAGCAGTAGACTAGCGGGGAACAATGAGCAGTTCTTC.

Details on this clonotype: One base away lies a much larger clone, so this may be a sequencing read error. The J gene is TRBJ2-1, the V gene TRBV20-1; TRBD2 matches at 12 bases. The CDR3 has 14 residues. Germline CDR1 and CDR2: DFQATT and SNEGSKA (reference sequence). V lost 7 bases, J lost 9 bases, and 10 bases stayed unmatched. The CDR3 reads CSGLPGLAGAEQFF. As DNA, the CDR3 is TGCAGTGGACTACCGGGACTAGCGGGCGCTGAGCAGTTCTTC.

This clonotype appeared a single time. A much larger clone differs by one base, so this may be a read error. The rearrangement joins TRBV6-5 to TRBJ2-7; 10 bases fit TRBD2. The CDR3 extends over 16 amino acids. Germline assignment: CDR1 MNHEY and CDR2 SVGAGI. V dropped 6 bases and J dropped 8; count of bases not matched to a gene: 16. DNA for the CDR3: TGTGCCAGCAGCTTAGCTTTAGCGGGAGGATCAGGTAAGCAGTACTTC. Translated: CASSLALAGGSGKQYF.

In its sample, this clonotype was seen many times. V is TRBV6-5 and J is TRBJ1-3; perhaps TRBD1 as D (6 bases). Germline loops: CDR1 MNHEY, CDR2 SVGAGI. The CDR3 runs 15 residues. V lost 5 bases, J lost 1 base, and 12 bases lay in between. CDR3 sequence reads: CASSRGQLSGNTIYF. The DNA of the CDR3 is TGTGCCAGCAGTCGCGGACAGCTATCTGGAAACACCATATATTTT.

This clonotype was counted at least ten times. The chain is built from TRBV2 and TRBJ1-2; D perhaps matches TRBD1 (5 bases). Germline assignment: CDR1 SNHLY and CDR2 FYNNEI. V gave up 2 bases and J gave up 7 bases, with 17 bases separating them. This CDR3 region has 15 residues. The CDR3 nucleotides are TGTGCCAGCAGTGAATCAAGGACAACAGTACGTGGCTACACCTTC. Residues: CASSESRTTVRGYTF. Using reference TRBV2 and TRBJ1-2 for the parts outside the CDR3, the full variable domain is EPEVTQTPSHQVTQMGQEVILRCVPISNHLYFYWYRQILGQKVEFLVSFYNNEISEKSEIFDDQFSVERPDGSNFTLKIRSTKLEDSAMYFCASSESRTTVRGYTFGSGTRLTVV.

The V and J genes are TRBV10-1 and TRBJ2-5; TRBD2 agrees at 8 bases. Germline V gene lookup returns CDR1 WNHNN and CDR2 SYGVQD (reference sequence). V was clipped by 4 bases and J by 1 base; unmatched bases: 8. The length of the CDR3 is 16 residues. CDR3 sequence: CASSGTSRAIQETQYF. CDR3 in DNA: TGCGCCAGCAGTGGGACTAGCCGCGCAATCCAAGAGACCCAGTACTTC.

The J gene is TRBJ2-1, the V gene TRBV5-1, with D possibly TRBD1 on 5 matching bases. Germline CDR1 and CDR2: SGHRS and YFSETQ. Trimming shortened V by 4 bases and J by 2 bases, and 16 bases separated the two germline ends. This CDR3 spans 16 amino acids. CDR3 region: CASSLGHLGTYNEQFF. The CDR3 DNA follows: TGCGCCAGCAGCCTAGGACACTTAGGCACCTACAATGAGCAGTTCTTC.